Listed here are 20 T cell receptor beta chains from one sample, sequenced in a study of T cells in tumors and immune-related adverse events (dated by TCRdb to about 2021). The meaning of the sample's treatment or condition label: nivolumab (PD-1 blockade) given before sampling. Preparation of the library involved the immunoSEQ multiplex PCR assay. The clones in this table, taken by TCRdb from immuneACCESS, are in-frame only. Not every clone is retained; where verified, under half of the shortfall comes from an unresolved V gene, and the cause of the rest is unknown. The sample table holds about 11,000 clones, of which about nine tenths were seen once. The top ten constitute approximately 1.5% of the sample. The sample was lymph node tissue, taken from a patient treated with anti-PD-1 therapy. The source is a female donor with metastatic renal cell carcinoma.

The chain employs TRBV7-9 and TRBJ2-1; D call uncertain. Germline loops: CDR1 SEHNR, CDR2 FQNEAQ (reference sequence). Trimming removed 2 bases at V and 6 bases at J, with 14 bases between. The CDR3 length is 15 residues. CDR3 nucleotide sequence: TGTGCCAGCAGCTTACGGCCTGAGTTCGTCAATGAGCAGTTCTTC. Translating it yields CASSLRPEFVNEQFF.

This chain links TRBV5-1 with TRBJ2-1; TRBD2 matches 9 bases. The CDR3 runs 14 residues. CDR1 and CDR2 from the germline V gene are SGHRS and YFSETQ. Trimming took 4 bases from V and 4 from J; bases not matched to a gene: 3. The CDR3 DNA follows: TGCGCCAGCAGCACAGCGGGGGGTTACAATGAGCAGTTCTTC. As protein: CASSTAGGYNEQFF.

The chain has TRBV5-1 and TRBJ1-2; D is ambiguous. Trimming removed 0 bases at V and 1 base at J, with 1 base between. Germline CDR1 reads SGHRS; CDR2 reads YFSETQ. This CDR3 region has 12 residues. The CDR3 is CASSLGNYGYTF. CDR3 DNA: TGCGCCAGCAGCTTGGGTAACTATGGCTACACCTTC.

The chain carries TRBV27 and TRBJ2-3; TRBD1 agrees at 9 bases. V lost 7 bases to trimming and J lost 4 bases; unmatched junction nucleotides: 12. The germline CDR1 and CDR2 sequences are MNHEY and SMNVEV (reference sequence). The CDR3 sequence is 16 residues long. In DNA, the CDR3 is TGTGCCAGCAAACCCCGGGACAGGGAATGGTCAGATACGCAGTATTTT. Its protein is CASKPRDREWSDTQYF.

The chain recombines TRBV11-3 with TRBJ1-1; D gene ambiguous. The ends were cut back, 0 bases at V and 5 bases at J, with 7 bases in the middle. The germline V gene has CDR1 SGHNT and CDR2 YENEEA. The CDR3 runs to 13 residues. The CDR3: CASSLDQGTEAFF. The CDR3 DNA reads as TGTGCCAGCAGCTTAGATCAAGGAACTGAAGCTTTCTTT.

The chain is built from TRBV7-2 and TRBJ2-1; 9 positions match TRBD1. This CDR3 spans 15 amino acids. Per the germline V gene, CDR1 is SGHTA and CDR2 is FQGNSA. V trimming: 6 bases; J trimming: 4 bases; junction bases outside the gene matches: 7. CDR3 coding DNA: TGTGCCAGCAGTACAGGGACAGGGACTTACAATGAGCAGTTCTTC. This codes for CASSTGTGTYNEQFF.

This chain joins TRBV6-5 and TRBJ1-1; the D is unclear. V lost 7 bases, J lost 7 bases, and 19 bases lay in between. This CDR3 comprises 14 residues. Per the germline V gene, CDR1 is MNHEY and CDR2 is SVGAGI. The CDR3 region has the DNA TGTGCCAGCAATCCCTACAGCGGGCGTGGTGAAGCTTTCTTT. Translation gives CASNPYSGRGEAFF.

This chain joins TRBV29-1 and TRBJ2-1; TRBD2 agrees at 8 bases. In germline, CDR1 is SQVTM, CDR2 ANQGSEA. V lost 3 bases, J lost 7 bases, and 14 bases stayed unmatched. The CDR3 sequence is 16 residues long. CDR3 sequence reads: CSVDSLGGGFRNEQFF. As DNA, the CDR3 is TGCAGCGTTGATTCCCTAGGCGGGGGGTTCCGGAATGAGCAGTTCTTC.

This clone came up once. This sequence joins TRBV10-3 and TRBJ1-4, with unresolved D. The V gene's germline CDR1 is ENHRY and CDR2 SYGVKD. The CDR3 totals 14 residues. V was trimmed by 6 bases and J by 2 bases, leaving 10 bases between them. The CDR3 nucleotides read TGTGCCATCAGGGCAAGGGCCACTAATGAAAAACTGTTTTTT. It codes for CAIRARATNEKLFF.

This clone was found once. The chain uses TRBV7-2 and TRBJ1-3, with a possible D match to TRBD1 (6 bases). Trimming removed 5 bases at V and 0 bases at J, with 14 bases between. Germline V gives CDR1 SGHTA, CDR2 FQGNSA. The CDR3 loop spans 16 amino acids. The CDR3 spells CASSLLQGYSGNTIYF. As DNA, the CDR3 is TGTGCCAGCAGCCTCCTACAGGGTTACTCTGGAAACACCATATATTTT.

V and J are TRBV28 and TRBJ1-2; D uncertain. Trimming took off 6 bases at V and 8 bases at J, with 16 bases between the two ends. The germline gives CDR1 MDHEN, CDR2 SYDVKM. The CDR3 totals 13 residues. The CDR3 protein is CASRTQSQRGYTF. The DNA for the CDR3 is TGTGCCAGCAGGACACAGTCCCAGCGCGGCTACACCTTC.

The gene calls are TRBV2 and TRBJ1-1, with 7 positions matching TRBD1. J gave up 4 bases and V 7 bases, and 12 bases lay outside the gene matches. CDR1 is SNHLY, CDR2 FYNNEI, per germline. This CDR3 is built from 15 residues. The CDR3 coding sequence is TGTGCCAGCACCGTTGCTGGTTCAGGGGGCACTGAAGCTTTCTTT. This encodes CASTVAGSGGTEAFF.

The genes are TRBV18 and TRBJ1-4; D is unresolved. The CDR3 consists of 16 residues. Germline V CDR1 and CDR2: KGHSH, LQKENI. The V end lost 2 bases, the J end lost 0 bases, and 10 bases lay between the germline ends. The CDR3 reads CASSPSLSATNEKLFF. The CDR3 DNA reads TGTGCCAGCTCACCATCTCTCAGTGCAACTAATGAAAAACTGTTTTTT.

This chain links TRBV11-1 with TRBJ2-5; no clear D. Trimming removed 5 bases from V and 5 bases from J, with 15 bases in between. Germline loops: CDR1 SGHAT, CDR2 FQDESV (reference sequence). The CDR3 consists of 14 residues. The DNA of the CDR3 is TGTGCCAGCAGCCCCGCGGTGGTAAGGGAGACCCAGTACTTC. Its translation is CASSPAVVRETQYF.

This clone appeared a single time. This chain joins TRBV30 and TRBJ1-5; possible D gene TRBD1, 6 bases. This CDR3 comprises 15 residues. Per the germline V gene, CDR1 is GTSNPN and CDR2 is SVGIG (reference sequence). Trimming took off 4 bases at V and 2 bases at J, with 15 bases between the two ends. CDR3 region: CAWNPRGSGNQPQHF. For the CDR3, the DNA is TGTGCCTGGAATCCCAGGGGATCAGGCAATCAGCCCCAGCATTTT.

This chain connects TRBV5-4 to TRBJ2-3; 7 bases are a match to TRBD2. V dropped 0 bases and J dropped 1; count of bases not matched to a gene: 2. The CDR3 covers 15 residues. CDR1 and CDR2 (germline): SGHNT, YYREEE (reference sequence). CDR3 sequence (DNA): TGTGCCAGCAGCTTGGCCAGCGGGGGCACAGATACGCAGTATTTT. This gives the protein CASSLASGGTDTQYF.

The rearrangement uses TRBV5-1 and TRBJ2-4, with 7 bases that match TRBD2. The CDR3 consists of 15 residues. V trimming: 2 bases; J trimming: 9 bases; junction bases outside the gene matches: 11. The germline gives CDR1 SGHRS, CDR2 YFSETQ. CDR3 nucleotide sequence: TGCGCCAGCAGCTTACTGGAGCGGGAAAAGAGCATTCAGTACTTC. It specifies CASSLLEREKSIQYF.

The J gene is TRBJ1-4, the V gene TRBV4-2, with D possibly matching TRBD1 (6 bases). The CDR3 has 20 amino acids. The V gene lost 0 bases and the J gene lost 0 bases, with 20 bases spanning the gap. CDR1 is LGHNA and CDR2 is YNFKEQ in the germline V gene. The CDR3 DNA is TGTGCCAGCAGCCAAGATCCCTCAGGGACATACCTTGCAACTAATGAAAAACTGTTTTTT. It is translated as CASSQDPSGTYLATNEKLFF.

The V gene is TRBV5-6, the J gene TRBJ2-7; the D is unclear. This CDR3 region has 12 residues. The V gene lost 1 base and the J gene lost 3 bases, with 5 bases spanning the gap. The germline V gene has CDR1 SGHDT and CDR2 YYEEEE. The CDR3 DNA sequence: TGTGCCAGCAGCTTGTGGAACTACGAGCAGTACTTC. The encoded protein is CASSLWNYEQYF.

The rearrangement uses TRBV25-1 and TRBJ2-3, with D hard to call. From germline, CDR1 is MGHDK and CDR2 SYGVNS. The CDR3 extends over 15 amino acids. V dropped 4 bases and J dropped 2 bases, with 13 bases sitting between them. This CDR3 is CASSGRQGSTDTQYF. The CDR3 DNA reads TGTGCCAGCAGTGGGCGACAAGGATCCACAGATACGCAGTATTTT.